The 22 T cell receptor delta chains below all came from one sample that was sequenced in a study of gamma-delta chains in newborns, infants, children. TCRdb re-called the reads with CATT. The sample lists fewer than 4,500 delta-chain clones; approximately 2% were seen once. Specimen: blood. All receptors come from a child who was a newborn, infant or young child, either healthy, febrile or measles-vaccinated (not recorded which).

Worth noting for this clone: A single base separates this from a much larger clone, so it may be a read error. The same CDR3 is also encoded by other DNA sequences in this sample. The CDR3 protein is CACDSVGLRGIEYTDKLIF. CDR3 DNA sequence: TGTGCCTGTGACTCCGTCGGGCTGCGGGGGATAGAGTACACCGATAAACTCATCTTT. The chain combines TRDV2 with TRDJ1; 8 nucleotides line up with TRDD3. The CDR3 covers 19 residues. The junction had 17 bases not matched to a gene; V was cut back by 3 bases and J by 0 bases. Germline V gives CDR1 GEAIGNYY, CDR2 EKD.

With respect to this clone: Other DNA sequences in this sample translate to the same CDR3. This chain joins TRDV2 and TRDJ3, with 7 positions matching TRDD3. The CDR3 loop spans 19 amino acids. The V gene's germline CDR1 is GEAIGNYY and CDR2 EKD. Trimming at V came to 0 bases and at J to 0 bases, leaving 7 bases not matched to a gene. CDR3: CACDTVLGASSWDTRQMFF. DNA of the CDR3: TGTGCCTGTGACACCGTTCTGGGGGCAAGCTCCTGGGACACCCGACAGATGTTTTTC.

The V gene went uncalled, while the J gene is TRDJ3; TRDD3, as called in the table, went unchecked against the DNA. The CDR3 runs 20 residues. This CDR3 is CACGTGWGIQSSWDTRQMFF. The CDR3 DNA is TGTGCCTGTGGCACGGGCTGGGGGATACAGAGCTCCTGGGACACCCGACAGATGTTTTTC.

As regards this clone: An end of the junction differs from the germline gene, which may be a read error. The same CDR3 also results from other DNA sequences found in this sample. For the CDR3, the DNA is TGTGCATGTGACAATACTGGGGGATACTCCTGGGACACCCGACAGATGTTTTTC. Its protein product is CACDNTGGYSWDTRQMFF. This sequence joins TRDV2 and TRDJ3; 11 bases map to TRDD3. The CDR3 length is 18 residues. CDR1 and CDR2 (germline): GEAIGNYY, EKD.

About this clone itself: A much larger clone lies one base from this, so it may be a read error. CDR3 protein: CACDTAGSSRDTRQMFF. The CDR3 region has the DNA TGTGCCTGTGACACCGCTGGGAGCTCCCGGGACACCCGACAGATGTTTTTC. The chain couples TRDV2 to TRDJ3; tentative D call: TRDD3 (5 bases). There are 17 residues in the CDR3. Germline V gene lookup returns CDR1 GEAIGNYY and CDR2 EKD.

A few counts support this clone. The CDR3 reads CAASEPSFPRYWYTDKLIF. The CDR3 DNA follows: TGTGCAGCAAGCGAGCCCTCCTTCCCCCGGTACTGGTACACCGATAAACTCATCTTT. V and J are TRAV29/DV5 and TRDJ1, with a tentative D call TRDD2 (6 bases). CDR1 NSMFDY and CDR2 ISSIKDK come from the germline V gene. The germline V and J ends were trimmed by 0 bases and 0 bases, with 24 bases remaining between them. This CDR3 comprises 19 residues. Full variable domain (rest looked up from reference TRAV29/DV5 and TRDJ1): DQQVKQNSPSLSVQEGRISILNCDYTNSMFDYFLWYKKYPAEGPTFLISISSIKDKNEDGRFTVFLNKSAKHLSLHIVPSQPGDSAVYFCAASEPSFPRYWYTDKLIFGKGTRVTVEP.

The V and J genes are TRDV2 and TRDJ2, with D maybe TRDD2 (5 bases). Germline CDR1 reads GEAIGNYY; CDR2 reads EKD. CDR3 size: 18 residues. Trimming took off 1 base at V and 0 bases at J, with 17 bases between the two ends. DNA for the CDR3: TGTGCCTGTGACACGTTGGAGGATTCCTTTACTTTGACAGCACAACTCTTCTTT. Its translation is CACDTLEDSFTLTAQLFF.

This clone showed up just a few times. A far larger clone is off by one base, so a read error is likely. In the same sample, other DNA sequences code for this CDR3. The chain has TRDV2 and TRDJ3, with 7 bases identical to TRDD3. There are 17 residues in the CDR3. The trim removed 0 bases at V and 2 bases at J, leaving 3 bases unmatched. From germline, CDR1 is GEAIGNYY and CDR2 EKD. This chain's CDR3 is CACDTVGDTWDTRQMFF. The CDR3 nucleotides are TGTGCCTGTGACACCGTAGGGGATACCTGGGACACCCGACAGATGTTTTTC.

Of note for this clone: A read error may be the cause here, since a much bigger clone is one base away. At the DNA level, this CDR3 is encoded by other sequences in the same sample as well. The chain couples TRDV2 to TRDJ3; 10 bases fit TRDD3. Germline V CDR1 and CDR2: GEAIGNYY, EKD. The CDR3 extends over 18 amino acids. The CDR3, as DNA: TGTGCCTGTGACACCTGGGGGATACATTCCTGGGACACTCGACAGATGTTTTTC. As protein: CACDTWGIHSWDTRQMFF.

This clone appeared a few times. This is likely an artifact of a read error, given a far larger clone one base away. The V call is TRDV2, the J call TRDJ1, with 8 positions matching TRDD3. CDR3 length: 14 residues. Germline V CDR1 and CDR2: GEAIGNYY, EKD. The CDR3 nucleotides are TGTGCCTGTGACACCTGGGGATACACCGATGAACTCATCTTT. The encoded protein is CACDTWGYTDELIF.

Comments on this clone: Within the sample, other DNA sequences also encode this same CDR3. The rearrangement links TRDV2 to TRDJ1, with D possibly TRDD3 on 6 matching bases. The CDR3 has 15 residues. Germline assignment: CDR1 GEAIGNYY and CDR2 EKD. V lost 2 bases to trimming and J lost 0 bases, with 12 bases between them. The CDR3 spells CACDILGGYTDKLIF. CDR3 nucleotides: TGTGCCTGTGACATATTGGGGGGCTACACCGATAAACTCATCTTT.

This clone was detected only a few times. The chain links TRDV2 to TRDJ3; 8 positions match TRDD3. This CDR3 is 19 amino acids long. Per germline, CDR1 GEAIGNYY and CDR2 EKD. The trim removed 0 bases at V and 1 base at J, leaving 7 bases unmatched. In nucleotides, the CDR3 is TGTGCCTGTGACACCGTTATGGGGGATGCTTCCTGGGACACCCGACAGATGTTTTTC. It is translated as CACDTVMGDASWDTRQMFF.

This clone has more than one count but fewer than ten. This chain links TRDV2 with TRDJ3, with 10 bases lining up with TRDD3. Trimming at V came to 1 base and at J to 2 bases, leaving 4 bases not matched to a gene. The CDR3 is 18 residues long. Germline V gene sequence: CDR1 GEAIGNYY, CDR2 EKD. The CDR3 DNA is TGTGCCTGTGACACTGGGGGATACAGACCCTGGGACACCCGACAGATGTTTTTC. It translates to CACDTGGYRPWDTRQMFF.

This chain joins TRDV3 and TRDJ1; 10 bases match TRDD3. Losses at the gene ends were 4 bases for V and 3 bases for J; bases not matched to a gene: 17. The germline CDR1 and CDR2 sequences are TVYSNPD and GDNSRS (reference sequence). The CDR3 length is 17 residues. The CDR3 coding sequence is TGTGCCTATAGTTCCGCCGGGGGATACGCGTTCCCCGATAAACTCATCTTT. It specifies CAYSSAGGYAFPDKLIF.

This chain links TRDV2 with TRDJ2; 12 nucleotides line up with TRDD3. The V segment lost 2 bases and the J segment 4 bases; nucleotides outside the gene matches: 1. There are 15 residues in the CDR3. The germline V gene encodes CDR1 GEAIGNYY and CDR2 EKD. The CDR3 here is CACDKLGDTTAQLFF. The CDR3 DNA follows: TGTGCCTGTGACAAACTGGGGGATACGACAGCACAACTCTTCTTT.

This clone was seen only a few times. The rearrangement uses TRDV2 and TRDJ2; TRDD3 matches 13 bases. J was trimmed by 2 bases and V by 3 bases; bases with no gene match: 8. Germline V lookup: CDR1 GEAIGNYY, CDR2 EKD. This CDR3 region has 18 residues. CDR3 residues: CACDPLLGDTPLTAQLFF. DNA of the CDR3: TGTGCCTGTGACCCCCTACTGGGGGATACGCCGTTGACAGCACAACTCTTCTTT.

For this clone: Just one base apart from a much larger clone, this may be a read error. The chain joins TRDV2 to TRDJ3, with TRDD3 matching 10 bases. Germline V CDR1 and CDR2: GEAIGNYY, EKD. The CDR3 covers 21 residues. The V and J ends lost 0 bases and 0 bases, in that order; junction bases with no gene match: 10. The CDR3 here is CACDTGNWGMQSSWDTRQMFF. The CDR3 bases are TGTGCCTGTGACACCGGGAACTGGGGGATGCAGAGCTCCTGGGACACCCGACAGATGTTTTTC.

This clone was observed a few times. This specimen includes other DNA sequences encoding the same CDR3. V is TRDV2 and J is TRDJ3, with 10 bases that match TRDD3. From germline, CDR1 is GEAIGNYY and CDR2 EKD. V lost 1 base and J lost 3; bases outside the gene matches: 5. This CDR3 region has 18 residues. CDR3 sequence (DNA): TGTGCCTGTGACACTGGGGGATACAGGAGCTGGGACACCCGACAGATGTTTTTC. This encodes CACDTGGYRSWDTRQMFF.

This clone was counted a few times. V usage is TRDV2 and J usage is TRDJ1; the match to TRDD3 covers 7 bases. There are 13 residues in the CDR3. Germline V gene sequence: CDR1 GEAIGNYY, CDR2 EKD. V lost 3 bases to trimming and J lost 1 base; unmatched junction nucleotides: 1. The CDR3 region has the DNA TGTGCCTGTGACTACTGGGGCACCGATAAACTCATCTTT. Its translation: CACDYWGTDKLIF.

This chain joins TRDV2 and TRDJ2; 9 bases map to TRDD3. CDR1 is GEAIGNYY and CDR2 is EKD in the germline V gene. The V and J ends lost 3 bases and 0 bases, in that order; junction bases with no gene match: 19. The CDR3 totals 21 residues. The CDR3 DNA reads TGTGCCTGTGACCCCCTCTTTGAGGGTGGTGGGGGATATGCTTTGACAGCACAACTCTTCTTT. Protein product: CACDPLFEGGGGYALTAQLFF.

J is TRDJ3 and V is TRDV2, with 8 bases identical to TRDD3. J was trimmed by 0 bases and V by 1 base; bases with no gene match: 7. The CDR3 totals 19 residues. Germline V CDR1 and CDR2: GEAIGNYY, EKD. CDR3 region: CACDTYWGPSSWDTRQMFF. The CDR3 bases are TGTGCCTGTGACACGTACTGGGGGCCGAGCTCCTGGGACACCCGACAGATGTTTTTC.

This clone was observed a few times. One junction end does not reproduce the germline sequence, and a read error may be involved. The chain has TRDV2 and TRDJ3; 7 bases map to TRDD3. This CDR3 is 18 amino acids long. Germline assignment: CDR1 GEAIGNYY and CDR2 EKD. The CDR3 reads CACDTVGINSCDTRQMFF. Here the CDR3 DNA reads TGTGCCTGTGACACCGTGGGGATAAACTCCTGTGACACCCGACAGATGTTTTTC.